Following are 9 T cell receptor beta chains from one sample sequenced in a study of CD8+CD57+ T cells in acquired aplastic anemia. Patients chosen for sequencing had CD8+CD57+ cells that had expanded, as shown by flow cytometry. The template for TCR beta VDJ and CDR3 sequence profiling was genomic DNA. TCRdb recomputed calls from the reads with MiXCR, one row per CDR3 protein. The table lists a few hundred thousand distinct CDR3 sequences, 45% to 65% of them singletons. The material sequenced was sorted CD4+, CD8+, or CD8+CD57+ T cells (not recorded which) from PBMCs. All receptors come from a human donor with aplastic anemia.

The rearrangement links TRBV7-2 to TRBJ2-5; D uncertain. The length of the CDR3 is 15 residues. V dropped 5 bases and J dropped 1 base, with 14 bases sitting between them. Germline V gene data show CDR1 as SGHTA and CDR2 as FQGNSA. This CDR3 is CASSRPPVVQETQYF. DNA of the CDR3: TGTGCCAGCAGCCGCCCCCCGGTCGTCCAAGAGACCCAGTACTTC.

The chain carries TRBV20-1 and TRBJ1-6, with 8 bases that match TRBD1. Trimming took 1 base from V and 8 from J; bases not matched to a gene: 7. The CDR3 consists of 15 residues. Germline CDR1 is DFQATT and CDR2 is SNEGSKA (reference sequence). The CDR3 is CSARVLGQGYSPLHF. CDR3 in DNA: TGCAGTGCTAGAGTGTTAGGACAGGGCTATTCACCCCTCCACTTT.

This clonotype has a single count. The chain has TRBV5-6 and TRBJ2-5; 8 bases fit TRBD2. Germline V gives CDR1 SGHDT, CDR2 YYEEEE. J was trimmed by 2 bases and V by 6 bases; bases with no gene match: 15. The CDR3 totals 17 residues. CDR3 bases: TGTGCCAGCACCTCCCCGGGGGGGGGCGAGGGACAAGAGACCCAGTACTTC. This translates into CASTSPGGGEGQETQYF.

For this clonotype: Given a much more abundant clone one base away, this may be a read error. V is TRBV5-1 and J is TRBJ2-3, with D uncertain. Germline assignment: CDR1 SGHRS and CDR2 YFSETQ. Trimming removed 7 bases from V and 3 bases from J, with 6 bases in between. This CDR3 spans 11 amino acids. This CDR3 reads CASGMTDTQYF. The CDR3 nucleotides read TGCGCCAGCGGTATGACAGATACGCAGTATTTT.

CDR3 sequence (DNA): TGTGCCACCGAGGGGACAGGGTGGAATGAGCAGTTCTTC. Its translation is CATEGTGWNEQFF. V gene TRBV19 combines with J gene TRBJ2-1; 9 bases align to TRBD1. V lost 10 bases to trimming and J lost 7 bases; unmatched junction nucleotides: 8. The CDR3 sequence is 13 residues long. CDR1 LNHDA and CDR2 SQIVND come from the germline V gene (reference sequence).

Here the CDR3 reads CASSPGPIGGYTF. As DNA, the CDR3 is TGTGCCAGCAGTCCGGGACCGATCGGGGGCTACACCTTC. This rearrangement joins TRBV2 to TRBJ1-2; weak D call: TRBD1 (5 bases). The CDR3 contains 13 residues. Trimming shortened V by 5 bases and J by 8 bases, and 15 bases separated the two germline ends. Germline-derived CDR1 and CDR2 are SNHLY and FYNNEI.

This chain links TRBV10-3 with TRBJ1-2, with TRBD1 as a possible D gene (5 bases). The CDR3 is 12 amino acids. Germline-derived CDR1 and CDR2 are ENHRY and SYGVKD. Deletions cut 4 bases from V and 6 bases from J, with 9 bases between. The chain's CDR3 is CAISGGMNGYTF. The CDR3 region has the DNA TGTGCCATCAGTGGGGGGATGAATGGCTACACCTTC.

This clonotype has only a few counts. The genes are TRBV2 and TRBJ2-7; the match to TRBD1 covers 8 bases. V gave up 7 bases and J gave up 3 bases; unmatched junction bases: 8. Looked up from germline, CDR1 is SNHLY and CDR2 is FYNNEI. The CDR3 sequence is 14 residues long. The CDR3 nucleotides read TGTGCCAGCATGGGACAGGCGGCGGTCTACGAGCAGTACTTC. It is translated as CASMGQAAVYEQYF. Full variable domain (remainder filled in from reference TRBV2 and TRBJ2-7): EPEVTQTPSHQVTQMGQEVILRCVPISNHLYFYWYRQILGQKVEFLVSFYNNEISEKSEIFDDQFSVERPDGSNFTLKIRSTKLEDSAMYFCASMGQAAVYEQYFGPGTRLTVT.

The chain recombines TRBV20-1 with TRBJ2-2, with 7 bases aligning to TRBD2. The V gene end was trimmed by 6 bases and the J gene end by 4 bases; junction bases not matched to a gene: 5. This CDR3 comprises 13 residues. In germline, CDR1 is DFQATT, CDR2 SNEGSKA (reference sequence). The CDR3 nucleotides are TGCAGTGCCAGCAGCGGGGTCACCGGGGAGCTGTTTTTT. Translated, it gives CSASSGVTGELFF.